This T cell receptor (beta chain) was documented in a study of graft-versus-host responses after intestinal transplantation. Across the whole study: Recipients uniformly received anti-thymocyte globulin induction, followed by tacrolimus and steroids for two to four years.

This clone was seen once. Its matching antigen is unknown. Intraepithelial lymphocytes and lamina propria lymphocytes were released through processing of graft tissue. Study-level results: Individuals who had graft-donor T cell macrochimerism had allografts that showed high graft-versus-host to host-versus-graft clonal ratios. Recipient marrow showed GvH clones, some seen first in ileum or blood.

Profiling relied on immunoSEQ multiplex PCR, and the TCRdb table lists in-frame clones only, not all of them. The sample lists tens of thousands of clones, around three quarters seen once, with about 3% in the top ten. The sequence came from a human patient who received an intestinal transplant, so some T cells may come from the graft donor. This material consisted of ileum tissue, taken 12 days after intestinal transplant.

CDR3 nucleotide sequence: TGCAGCGTTGGGTTAGCGAGTAATTCAGATACGCAGTATTTT. Its translation is CSVGLASNSDTQYF. The chain carries TRBV29-1 and TRBJ2-3; TRBD2 might be the D (5 bases). Germline assignment: CDR1 SQVTM and CDR2 ANQGSEA. With 4 bases removed from V and 4 bases from J, the gap between germline ends came to 15 bases. The CDR3 is 14 residues long.